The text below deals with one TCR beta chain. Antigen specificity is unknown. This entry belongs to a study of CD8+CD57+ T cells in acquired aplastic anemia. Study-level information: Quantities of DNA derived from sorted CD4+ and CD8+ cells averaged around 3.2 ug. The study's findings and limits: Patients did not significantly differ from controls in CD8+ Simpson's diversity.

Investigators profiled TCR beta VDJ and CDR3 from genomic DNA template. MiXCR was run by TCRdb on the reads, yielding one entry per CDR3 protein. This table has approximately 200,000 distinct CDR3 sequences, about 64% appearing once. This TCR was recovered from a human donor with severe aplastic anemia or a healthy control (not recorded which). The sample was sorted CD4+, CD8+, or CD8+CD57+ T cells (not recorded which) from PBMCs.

For the CDR3, the DNA is TGTGCCAGCAGACCAGGGACGACGGGTCAGCCCCAGCATTTT. Translating it yields CASRPGTTGQPQHF. The genes are TRBV2 and TRBJ1-5; perhaps TRBD1 as D (5 bases). V gave up 6 bases and J gave up 6 bases, with 15 bases separating them. The CDR3 totals 14 residues. CDR1 and CDR2 from the germline V gene are SNHLY and FYNNEI.